Shown below are 4 T cell receptor beta chains from a single sample sequenced in a study of cytomegalovirus exposure and HLA in healthy donors. Primers included in the PCR were 60 Vbeta and 13 Jbeta primers. TCRdb keeps only in-frame clones here, not all; method: immunoSEQ multiplex PCR. Of around 170,000 clones listed, roughly three quarters are singletons. Sequenced: PBMCs. These receptors all stem from a woman aged 50 to 60 in good health and CMV-seropositive.

The rearrangement joins TRBV28 to TRBJ1-5; tentative D call: TRBD1 (6 bases). CDR1 is MDHEN, CDR2 SYDVKM, per germline. Trimming removed 6 bases from V and 2 bases from J, with 20 bases in between. The CDR3 spans 17 residues. The CDR3, as DNA: TGTGCCAGCAGCGTTTTTGGTAGAGAGGGGGGCAATCAGCCCCAGCATTTT. Protein: CASSVFGREGGNQPQHF. The entire variable domain, with the rest obtained from reference TRBV28 and TRBJ1-5, is as follows: DVKVTQSSRYLVKRTGEKVFLECVQDMDHENMFWYRQDPGLGLRLIYFSYDVKMKEKGDIPEGYSVSREKKERFSLILESASTNQTSMYLCASSVFGREGGNQPQHFGDGTRLSIL.

This clone was detected once. The J gene is TRBJ1-1, the V gene TRBV5-4, with D possibly matching TRBD1 (6 bases). Germline CDR1 and CDR2: SGHNT and YYREEE (reference sequence). The CDR3 is 14 residues long. Trimming pared 4 bases from V and 3 bases from J, leaving 13 bases between. The CDR3 coding sequence is TGTGCCAGCAGCGTACAAGAGGGGGACACTGAAGCTTTCTTT. Its protein product is CASSVQEGDTEAFF.

This rearrangement joins TRBV7-8 to TRBJ1-2, with TRBD1 matching over 10 bases. V gave up 1 base and J gave up 0 bases; unmatched junction bases: 2. There are 16 residues in the CDR3. Germline CDR1 SGHVS, CDR2 FQNEAQ. The CDR3 spells CASSLGQGASNYGYTF. CDR3 DNA sequence: TGTGCCAGCAGCTTAGGACAGGGGGCTTCTAACTATGGCTACACCTTC. The entire variable domain, with the rest obtained from reference TRBV7-8 and TRBJ1-2, is as follows: GAGVSQSPRYKVAKRGQDVALRCDPISGHVSLFWYQQALGQGPEFLTYFQNEAQLDKSGLPSDRFFAERPEGSVSTLKIQRTQQEDSAVYLCASSLGQGASNYGYTFGSGTRLTVV.

The chain couples TRBV6-1 to TRBJ2-7, with unresolved D. Trimming stripped 0 bases from V and 3 bases from J, with 9 bases between. CDR3 length: 14 residues. Germline V gene data show CDR1 as MNHNS and CDR2 as SASEGT. This CDR3 reads CASSEAAGDYEQYF. CDR3 nucleotide sequence: TGTGCCAGCAGTGAAGCGGCCGGAGACTACGAGCAGTACTTC.